A few counts support the clone carrying this T cell receptor beta chain. The antigen is unknown. This sample was taken from a study of cytomegalovirus exposure and HLA in healthy donors. Study-wide points: There were 150 to 200 TCR beta chains listed as cytomegalovirus-associated. From TCR beta sequences, most subjects' HLA-A and HLA-B alleles were reportedly predicted accurately.

13 Jbeta primers and 60 Vbeta primers were used for the PCR. Under the authors' procedure: In a later analysis, roughly 11 million of approximately 86 million unique beta chains occurred in at least two donors. Sequencing used immunoSEQ multiplex PCR; TCRdb keeps in-frame clones, though not all of them. V, J and clone size are those of that table, while D and trimming were read from the DNA. Among 150,000 to 190,000 clones listed, roughly 80% were seen once. The germline V and J ends were trimmed by 4 bases and 4 bases, with 9 bases remaining between them. The CDR3 has 13 amino acids. CDR1 MNHEY and CDR2 SVGAGI come from the germline V gene.

Sequenced material: PBMCs. The rearrangement links TRBV6-5 to TRBJ2-3; no clear D gene. This clonotype was obtained from a man aged 18 to 30 in good health and CMV-seronegative. The CDR3 protein is CASSSGVADTQYF. The CDR3, as DNA: TGTGCCAGCAGTTCAGGTGTTGCAGATACGCAGTATTTT.